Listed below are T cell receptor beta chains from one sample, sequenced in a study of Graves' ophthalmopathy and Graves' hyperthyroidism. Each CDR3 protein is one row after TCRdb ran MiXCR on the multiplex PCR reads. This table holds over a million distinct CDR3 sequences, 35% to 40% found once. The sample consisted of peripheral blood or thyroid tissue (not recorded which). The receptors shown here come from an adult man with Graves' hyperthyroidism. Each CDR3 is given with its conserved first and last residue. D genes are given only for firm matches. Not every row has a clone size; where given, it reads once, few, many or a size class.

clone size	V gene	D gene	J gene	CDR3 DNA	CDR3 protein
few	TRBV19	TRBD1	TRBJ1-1	TGTGCCAGTAGTGTGGGGACAGGGAGAAACACTGAAGCTTTCTTT	CASSVGTGRNTEAFF
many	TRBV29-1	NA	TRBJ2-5	TGCAGCGCCCGGGAAGGGCGAGAGACCCAGTACTTC	CSAREGRETQYF
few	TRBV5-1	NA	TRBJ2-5	TGCGCCAGCAGGGCGGGCTTCCAAGAGACCCAGTACTTC	CASRAGFQETQYF
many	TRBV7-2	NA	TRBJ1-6	TGTGCCAGCAGCTTAGTTGCAGGGAGCGGATCACCCCTCCACTTT	CASSLVAGSGSPLHF
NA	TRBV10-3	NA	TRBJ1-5	TGTGCCATCAGTCCCACAGACAGACAGGCCAATCAGCCCCAGCATTTT	CAISPTDRQANQPQHF
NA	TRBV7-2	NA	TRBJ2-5	TGTGCCAGCGGCTTGTTGGTAGCAGGGGAGACCCAGTACTTC	CASGLLVAGETQYF
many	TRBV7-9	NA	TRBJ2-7	TGTGCCAGCAGCTTATCCGTGTCCTTAGACGAGCAGTACTTC	CASSLSVSLDEQYF
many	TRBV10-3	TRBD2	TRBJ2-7	TGTGCCGTTAAGCGGGAGTCCTACGAGCAGTACTTC	CAVKRESYEQYF
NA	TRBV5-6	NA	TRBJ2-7	TGTGCCAGCAGCTTGGCGGGCAGGCCTGGGGACGAGCAGTACTTC	CASSLAGRPGDEQYF
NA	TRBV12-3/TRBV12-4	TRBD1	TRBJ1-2	TGTGCCAGCAGGCCTGGACAGGGGTGGATCCATGGCTACACCTTC	CASRPGQGWIHGYTF
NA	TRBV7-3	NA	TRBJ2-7	TGCGCCAGCAGCCAAGATACGGCGGGATTAAAGCAGTACTTC	CASSQDTAGLKQYF
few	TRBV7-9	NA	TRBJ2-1	TGTGCCAGCAGCGAGGGTAGGAAGTTCTTC	CASSEGRKFF
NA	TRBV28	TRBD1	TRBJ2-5	TGTGCCAGCAGTACAAGGACAGGGGGGATGGAGACCCAGTACTTC	CASSTRTGGMETQYF
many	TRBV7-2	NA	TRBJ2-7	TGTGCCAGCAGCTTAAGTCTCAGCTCCTACGAGCAGTACTTC	CASSLSLSSYEQYF
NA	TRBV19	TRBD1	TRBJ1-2	TGTGCCAGCTCACCAGGGGGTGTGTACTATGGCTACACCTTC	CASSPGGVYYGYTF
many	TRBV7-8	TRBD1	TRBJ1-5	TGTGCCAGCAGCCCACAGGGGGTGGGTAGCAATCAGCCCCAGCATTTT	CASSPQGVGSNQPQHF
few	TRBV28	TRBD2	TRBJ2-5	TGTGCCAGCAGCCGGACTAGCGGGAGGTCCCAAGAGACCCAGTACTTC	CASSRTSGRSQETQYF
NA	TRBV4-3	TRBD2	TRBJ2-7	TGCACCAGCAGCCAAATTAGCGGGAGTCCCTACGAGCAGTACTTC	CTSSQISGSPYEQYF
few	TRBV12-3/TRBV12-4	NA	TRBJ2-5	TGTGCCAGCAGTTCGCCGCAACCGGGACAAGGAGAGACCCAGTACTTC	CASSSPQPGQGETQYF
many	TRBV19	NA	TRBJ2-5	TGTGCCAGTCCGATATCCGGGAAGAGGGAGACCCAGTACTTC	CASPISGKRETQYF
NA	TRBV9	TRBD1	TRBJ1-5	TGTGCCAGCAGCTCCGGGGGGGGACAGGGGAGAATTCAGCCCCAGCATTTT	CASSSGGGQGRIQPQHF
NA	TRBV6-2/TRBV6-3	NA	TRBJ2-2	TGTGCCAGCAGTTATTCTTTAACCGGGGAGCTGTTTTTT	CASSYSLTGELFF
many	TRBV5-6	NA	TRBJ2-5	TGTGCCAGCAGCGATACAGGTACCCAAGAGACCCAGTACTTC	CASSDTGTQETQYF
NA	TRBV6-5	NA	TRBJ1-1	TGTGCCAGCAGATTATACGCCATGAACACTGAAGCTTTCTTT	CASRLYAMNTEAFF
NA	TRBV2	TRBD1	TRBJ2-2	TGTGCCAGCAGCCACTCGGGACAGGCCACCGGGGAGCTGTTTTTT	CASSHSGQATGELFF
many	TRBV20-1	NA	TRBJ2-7	TGCAGTGCTAGAGTCCAGCCTACGACCGGGGCGAACTTC	CSARVQPTTGANF
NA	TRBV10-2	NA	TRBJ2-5	TGCGCCAGCAGTCACGGGGAGGAGCAAGAGACCCAGTACTTC	CASSHGEEQETQYF
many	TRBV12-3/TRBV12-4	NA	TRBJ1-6	TGTGCCAGCAGTTTTGGCGTAGATAATTCACCCCTCCACTTT	CASSFGVDNSPLHF
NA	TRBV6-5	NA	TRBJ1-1	TGTGCCAGCAGTTACAGGGGGGGGAGGTTCGGCACTGAAGCTTTCTTT	CASSYRGGRFGTEAFF
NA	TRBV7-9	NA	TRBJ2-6	TGTGCCAGCACCGACACCGGGACCGGGATCCCTAACGTCCTGACTTTC	CASTDTGTGIPNVLTF
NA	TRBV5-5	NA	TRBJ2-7	TGTGCCAGCAGCTTACAGGACAGTCGGAACGAGCAGTACTTC	CASSLQDSRNEQYF
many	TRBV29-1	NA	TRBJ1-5	TGCAGCGTATCCACAGATAGCAATCAGCCCCAGCATTTT	CSVSTDSNQPQHF
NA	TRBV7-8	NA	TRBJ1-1	TGTGCCAGCAGGTCTGGGGTAGGCACTGAAGCTTTCTTT	CASRSGVGTEAFF
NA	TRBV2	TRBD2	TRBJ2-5	TGTGCCAGCAGTTACTCCCTGAGGGAGGGGATGTACCAAGAGACCCAGTACTTC	CASSYSLREGMYQETQYF
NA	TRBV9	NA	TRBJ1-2	TGTGCCAGCAGCGTAGGACTAGTCAACACCTTC	CASSVGLVNTF
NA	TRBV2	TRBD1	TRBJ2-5	TGTGCCAGCAGGGAAACAGGGGGGTCAGAGACCCAGTACTTC	CASRETGGSETQYF
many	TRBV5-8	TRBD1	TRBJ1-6	TGTGCCAGCAGCCCTGGACAGGTGGACTCACCCCTCCACTTT	CASSPGQVDSPLHF
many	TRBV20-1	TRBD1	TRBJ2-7	TGCAGTGCTAGACGGGACAGGGGACACTACGAGCAGTACTTC	CSARRDRGHYEQYF
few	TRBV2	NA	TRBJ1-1	TGTGCCAGCAGTGAAGGGGCGGGCCCGAGGTGGGCTTTCTTT	CASSEGAGPRWAFF
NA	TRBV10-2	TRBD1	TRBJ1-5	TGCGCCAGCAGTGAGCCTAAAGTGGACAGGGGAGGCAATCAGCCCCAGCATTTT	CASSEPKVDRGGNQPQHF
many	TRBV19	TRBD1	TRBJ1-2	TGTGCCAGTTCCCCGGGACAGGGGCCCTATGGCTACACCTTC	CASSPGQGPYGYTF
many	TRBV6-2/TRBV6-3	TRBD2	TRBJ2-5	TGTGCCAGCAGCTCGTTAGCGGGGCAAGAGACCCAGTACTTC	CASSSLAGQETQYF
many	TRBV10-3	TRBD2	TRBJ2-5	TGTGCCATCAGGGCGAGTATGGGACTAGCGGGAGCCAGAGAGACCCAGTACTTC	CAIRASMGLAGARETQYF
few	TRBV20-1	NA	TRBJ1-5	TGCAGTGCTTCCTTTCTCCAGGGTCATAGCAATCAGCCCCAGCATTTT	CSASFLQGHSNQPQHF
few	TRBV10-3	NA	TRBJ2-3	TGTGCCATCAGTGAGAGGGACATCTACACAGATACGCAGTATTTT	CAISERDIYTDTQYF
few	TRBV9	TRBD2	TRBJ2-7	TGTGCCAGCAGCAGACTAGCGGGAGGTAAACGAAACGAGCAGTACTTC	CASSRLAGGKRNEQYF
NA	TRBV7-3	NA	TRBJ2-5	TGTGCCAGCAGGGTTCAGCCAAGTTCCGAGACCCAGTACTTC	CASRVQPSSETQYF
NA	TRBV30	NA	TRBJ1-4	TGTGCCTGGAGTGTAATGGGAGGCGAAAAACTGTTTTTT	CAWSVMGGEKLFF
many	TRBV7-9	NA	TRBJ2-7	TGTGCCAGCAGCTTGGAGGGCACATACGAGCAGTACTTC	CASSLEGTYEQYF
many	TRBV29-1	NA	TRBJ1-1	TGCAGCGTTCTAATTTTGGCCAGCCCGAAAAAAGCTTTCTTT	CSVLILASPKKAFF
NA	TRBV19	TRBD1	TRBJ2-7	TGTGCCAGTAGTATGGAGGGACAGGGAGGCAACGAGCAGTACTTC	CASSMEGQGGNEQYF
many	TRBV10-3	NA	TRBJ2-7	TGTGCCATCAGTGCTCGGGAGCTCTCCTACGAGCAGTACTTC	CAISARELSYEQYF
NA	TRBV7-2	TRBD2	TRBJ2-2	TGTGCCAGCAGCCGCGGACTAGCGGGAGGCCTCATAAACACCGGGGAGCTGTTTTTT	CASSRGLAGGLINTGELFF
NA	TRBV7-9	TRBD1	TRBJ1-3	TGTGCCAGCAGCTTAAAGGGGACAGGTGTTTTCTCTGGAAACACCATATATTTT	CASSLKGTGVFSGNTIYF
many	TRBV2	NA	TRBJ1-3	TGTGCCAGTGAGAGGGAGGGGAGCTCTGGAAACACCATATATTTT	CASEREGSSGNTIYF
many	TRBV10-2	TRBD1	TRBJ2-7	TGTGCCAGCAGTGAACCGGACAGGTCCTACGAGCAGTACTTC	CASSEPDRSYEQYF
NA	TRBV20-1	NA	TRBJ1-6	TGCAGTGCTGCGGACAGTCGGAATTCACCCCTCCACTTT	CSAADSRNSPLHF
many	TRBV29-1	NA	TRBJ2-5	TGCAGCGTTGAAGGACCCGGTGGGGAGACCCAGTACTTC	CSVEGPGGETQYF
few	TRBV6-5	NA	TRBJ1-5	TGTGCCAGCAGTCAAGCCAGAACACGTCAGCCCCAGCATTTT	CASSQARTRQPQHF